The 26 T cell receptor beta chains listed next were all sequenced from one sample in a study of blood T cell repertoires in COVID-19. TCRdb keeps only in-frame clones here, not all; method: immunoSEQ multiplex PCR. This table holds more than 130,000 clones, more than 80% found once. Material for sequencing was peripheral blood. These TCRs come from an elderly woman in a cohort sampled during active or convalescent COVID-19.

The chain joins TRBV7-2 to TRBJ1-5, with D unclear. The V end lost 0 bases, the J end lost 0 bases, and 6 bases lay between the germline ends. The CDR3 is 15 residues long. The germline gives CDR1 SGHTA, CDR2 FQGNSA. For the CDR3, the DNA is TGTGCCAGCAGCTTAGCTTCATCTAGCAATCAGCCCCAGCATTTT. This translates into CASSLASSSNQPQHF.

This clone was picked up one time. The chain uses TRBV7-2 and TRBJ2-7; TRBD2 is a possible D gene (6 bases). The CDR3 length is 14 residues. Germline V gene lookup returns CDR1 SGHTA and CDR2 FQGNSA. Trimming cost V 0 bases and J 1 base, with 7 bases left between them. Here the CDR3 reads CASSLAGGSYEQYV. The CDR3 DNA sequence: TGTGCCAGCAGCTTAGCGGGGGGTTCCTACGAGCAGTACGTC.

The gene calls are TRBV7-2 and TRBJ2-7, with D uncertain. From germline, CDR1 is SGHTA and CDR2 FQGNSA. The CDR3 is made up of 15 amino acids. V dropped 1 base and J dropped 3 bases, with 13 bases sitting between them. The DNA for the CDR3 is TGTGCCAGCAGCTTAGGTCGCGGTAGAAACTACGAGCAGTACTTC. This translates into CASSLGRGRNYEQYF. Full variable domain (outside the CDR3, taken from reference TRBV7-2 and TRBJ2-7): GAGVSQSPSNKVTEKGKDVELRCDPISGHTALYWYRQSLGQGLEFLIYFQGNSAPDKSGLPSDRFSAERTGGSVSTLTIQRTQQEDSAVYLCASSLGRGRNYEQYFGPGTRLTVT.

The chain employs TRBV5-4 and TRBJ2-7; 7 nucleotides match TRBD2. This CDR3 spans 15 amino acids. Unmatched junction bases numbered 7, after V lost 2 bases and J lost 2 bases. Germline CDR1 SGHNT, CDR2 YYREEE (reference sequence). For the CDR3, the DNA is TGTGCCAGCAGCTTCTCCGCGGGGGACGCCTACGAGCAGTACTTC. Residues: CASSFSAGDAYEQYF.

The gene calls are TRBV19 and TRBJ1-5; D possibly corresponds to TRBD1 (5 bases). Germline lookup yields CDR1 LNHDA and CDR2 SQIVND (reference sequence). Trimming shortened V by 7 bases and J by 8 bases, and 12 bases separated the two germline ends. The CDR3 has 12 residues. The CDR3 DNA reads as TGTGCCAGTAAGGACACGTCAAAGCCCCAGCATTTT. It is translated as CASKDTSKPQHF.

The chain recombines TRBV29-1 with TRBJ2-3; TRBD1 aligns across 8 bases. J gave up 4 bases and V 4 bases, and 7 bases lay outside the gene matches. CDR3 length: 14 amino acids. Germline V lookup: CDR1 SQVTM, CDR2 ANQGSEA. CDR3 sequence reads: CSVAWTGLSDTQYF. Here the CDR3 DNA reads TGCAGCGTTGCGTGGACAGGGCTATCAGATACGCAGTATTTT.

The V gene is TRBV18, the J gene TRBJ2-1, with 9 bases matching TRBD1. Germline-derived CDR1 and CDR2 are KGHSH and LQKENI. The J segment lost 8 bases and the V segment lost 2 bases, leaving 7 bases of the junction unmatched. The length of the CDR3 is 15 residues. In DNA form, the CDR3 reads TGTGCCAGCTCACCAGTTGGGACAGGGTGGGATGAGCAGTTCTTC. Amino acids: CASSPVGTGWDEQFF.

V usage is TRBV9 and J usage is TRBJ2-2; no firm D call. The CDR3 is made up of 12 amino acids. The V gene lost 0 bases and the J gene lost 5 bases, with 2 bases spanning the gap. Germline V gives CDR1 SGDLS, CDR2 YYNGEE. This CDR3 is CASSVATGELFF. DNA for the CDR3: TGTGCCAGCAGCGTAGCGACCGGGGAGCTGTTTTTT.

This chain joins TRBV11-3 and TRBJ1-1, with TRBD1 as a possible D gene (6 bases). V was cut by 5 bases and J by 5 bases, with 12 bases left in between. The CDR3 is made up of 13 amino acids. The germline V gene encodes CDR1 SGHNT and CDR2 YENEEA. CDR3 nucleotides: TGTGCCAGCAGCCTCGGGGGGCTTACTGAAGCTTTCTTT. Its translation is CASSLGGLTEAFF.

The rearrangement links TRBV4-2 to TRBJ1-4; D perhaps matches TRBD1 (5 bases). V lost 8 bases to trimming and J lost 4 bases, with 8 bases between them. CDR1 and CDR2 (germline): LGHNA, YNFKEQ. The CDR3 runs to 12 residues. This chain's CDR3 is CASSGYNEKLFF. The CDR3 DNA is TGTGCCAGCTCAGGGTATAATGAAAAACTGTTTTTT.

V usage is TRBV6-6 and J usage is TRBJ2-3, with 8 bases that match TRBD2. Trimming cost V 6 bases and J 1 base; bases outside gene matches: 6. CDR1 is MNHNY and CDR2 is SVGAGI in the germline V gene (reference sequence). The CDR3 has 15 amino acids. CDR3 in amino acids: CASRNGGAGTDTQYF. In nucleotides, the CDR3 is TGTGCCAGCAGGAACGGGGGGGCCGGCACAGATACGCAGTATTTT.

The chain employs TRBV7-9 and TRBJ2-3, with D maybe TRBD2 (5 bases). The CDR3 spans 12 residues. CDR1 and CDR2 from the germline V gene are SEHNR and FQNEAQ (reference sequence). Trimming left V 7 bases short and J 4 bases short, with 9 bases between. CDR3 sequence: CASTEGADTQYF. CDR3 nucleotides: TGTGCCAGCACCGAGGGCGCAGATACGCAGTATTTT.

The rearrangement joins TRBV11-3 to TRBJ2-1; the match to TRBD2 covers 7 bases. The ends lost 5 bases at V and 6 bases at J; junction bases unmatched: 7. Germline CDR1 SGHNT, CDR2 YENEEA. The CDR3 contains 14 residues. In nucleotides, the CDR3 is TGTGCCAGCAGCCCCGCGACTAGCCCCAATGAGCAGTTCTTC. Its protein is CASSPATSPNEQFF. The full variable domain, with the rest looked up from reference TRBV11-3 and TRBJ2-1, is EAGVVQSPRYKIIEKKQPVAFWCNPISGHNTLYWYLQNLGQGPELLIRYENEEAVDDSQLPKDRFSAERLKGVDSTLKIQPAELGDSAVYLCASSPATSPNEQFFGPGTRLTVL.

The rearrangement joins TRBV5-4 to TRBJ2-5, with 12 positions matching TRBD2. V gave up 4 bases and J gave up 1 base; unmatched junction bases: 11. This CDR3 is built from 18 residues. Germline CDR1 is SGHNT and CDR2 is YYREEE (reference sequence). CDR3 sequence reads: CASSTGTSGYISQETQYF. The CDR3 nucleotides are TGTGCCAGCAGCACCGGGACTAGCGGGTATATCTCCCAAGAGACCCAGTACTTC.

The rearrangement uses TRBV4-3 and TRBJ2-7, with 8 bases identical to TRBD2. Germline CDR1 reads LGHNA; CDR2 reads YSLEER. This CDR3 has 20 residues. V lost 0 bases to trimming and J lost 3 bases; unmatched junction nucleotides: 19. The CDR3 region has the DNA TGCGCCAGCAGCCAAGATCTCCCCCTAACTGCGGGGGGAGTCTTCTACGAGCAGTACGTC. Translated: CASSQDLPLTAGGVFYEQYV.

V usage is TRBV7-2 and J usage is TRBJ1-5; 7 bases align to TRBD1. The CDR3 is made up of 15 amino acids. V gave up 5 bases and J gave up 1 base; unmatched junction bases: 5. Per the germline V gene, CDR1 is SGHTA and CDR2 is FQGNSA. This chain's CDR3 is CASSQGVGSNQPQHF. DNA of the CDR3: TGTGCCAGCAGCCAGGGGGTGGGGAGCAATCAGCCCCAGCATTTT.

V gene TRBV28 combines with J gene TRBJ1-5; 9 nucleotides agree with TRBD1. Trimming at V came to 11 bases and at J to 6 bases, leaving 5 bases not matched to a gene. The CDR3 spans 12 residues. Looked up from germline, CDR1 is MDHEN and CDR2 is SYDVKM. The CDR3 DNA is TGTGCCTCATGGGACAGGGTTCAGCCCCAGCATTTT. This encodes CASWDRVQPQHF. Using reference TRBV28 and TRBJ1-5 for the parts outside the CDR3, the full variable domain is DVKVTQSSRYLVKRTGEKVFLECVQDMDHENMFWYRQDPGLGLRLIYFSYDVKMKEKGDIPEGYSVSREKKERFSLILESASTNQTSMYLCASWDRVQPQHFGDGTRLSIL.

The chain carries TRBV18 and TRBJ2-7; 12 positions agree with TRBD2. There are 13 residues in the CDR3. V lost 4 bases, J lost 5 bases, and 0 bases stayed unmatched. Germline V CDR1 and CDR2: KGHSH, LQKENI. The DNA of the CDR3 is TGTGCCAGCTCACGGACTAGCGGGGACGAGCAGTACGTC. It is translated as CASSRTSGDEQYV.

This chain joins TRBV5-4 and TRBJ2-1; 9 positions agree with TRBD1. The ends lost 7 bases at V and 2 bases at J; junction bases unmatched: 4. Germline CDR1 is SGHNT and CDR2 is YYREEE (reference sequence). This CDR3 is built from 14 residues. The CDR3 nucleotides read TGTGCCAGCGGAGGACAGGGGCCCTACAATGAGCAGTTCTTC. This gives the protein CASGGQGPYNEQFF.

The rearrangement joins TRBV6-5 to TRBJ1-4; TRBD1 matches 10 bases. The CDR3 totals 15 residues. The V gene end was trimmed by 5 bases and the J gene end by 7 bases; junction bases not matched to a gene: 7. The germline gives CDR1 MNHEY, CDR2 SVGAGI. The CDR3 region has the DNA TGTGCCAGCAGTAAACGGACAGGGGGGGGTGAAAAACTGTTTTTT. It yields the protein CASSKRTGGGEKLFF.

J is TRBJ2-3 and V is TRBV19; 13 bases agree with TRBD2. With V trimmed by 6 bases and J by 0 bases, 3 bases remained unmatched. The CDR3 runs 16 residues. CDR1 is LNHDA and CDR2 is SQIVND in the germline V gene (reference sequence). The CDR3 region has the DNA TGTGCCAGTAGACTAGCGGGGGGGAGTAGCACAGATACGCAGTATTTT. This encodes CASRLAGGSSTDTQYF.

This clone was detected only a few times. J is TRBJ1-1 and V is TRBV11-2, with 7 nucleotides matching TRBD1. Germline V CDR1 and CDR2: SGHAT, FQNNGV. V dropped 5 bases and J dropped 0; count of bases not matched to a gene: 3. The CDR3 consists of 14 residues. The CDR3 bases are TGTGCCAGCAGCCGGGGACAGATGAACACTGAAGCTTTCTTT. It yields the protein CASSRGQMNTEAFF.

The chain carries TRBV5-1 and TRBJ1-3, with a weak D call TRBD1 (6 bases). The CDR3 has 14 amino acids. Germline V gives CDR1 SGHRS, CDR2 YFSETQ. Trimming pared 2 bases from V and 4 bases from J, leaving 10 bases between. The CDR3 loop reads CASSLTGSGNTIYF. CDR3 DNA sequence: TGCGCCAGCAGCTTAACAGGGTCAGGAAACACCATATATTTT.

The chain links TRBV5-4 to TRBJ1-4, with D perhaps TRBD1 (6 bases). The germline V gene has CDR1 SGHNT and CDR2 YYREEE (reference sequence). V was clipped by 4 bases and J by 8 bases, with 15 bases between them. The length of the CDR3 is 14 residues. The CDR3 here is CASSTGGSREKLFF. The CDR3 DNA reads TGTGCCAGCAGCACGGGGGGCAGTCGAGAAAAACTGTTTTTT.

The genes are TRBV6-5 and TRBJ2-7; 8 bases line up with TRBD1. The trim removed 6 bases at V and 4 bases at J, leaving 11 bases unmatched. The CDR3 extends over 15 amino acids. Germline CDR1 and CDR2: MNHEY and SVGAGI. The DNA of the CDR3 is TGTGCCAGCAGAACCGGGTACGGACAGGGTTACGAGCAGTACTTC. As protein: CASRTGYGQGYEQYF.

The V and J genes are TRBV5-1 and TRBJ1-6; possibly TRBD1 for D (5 bases). The V gene lost 0 bases and the J gene lost 8 bases, with 12 bases spanning the gap. Germline V CDR1 and CDR2: SGHRS, YFSETQ. The CDR3 extends over 15 amino acids. The CDR3 DNA follows: TGCGCCAGCAGCTTGGTGGAGGGGTCCGATTCACCCCTCCACTTT. Translation: CASSLVEGSDSPLHF.